One sample yielded the 20 T cell receptor beta chains listed below, sequenced in a study of blood T cell repertoires in COVID-19 (dated by TCRdb to 2020 to 2022). Libraries were built with the immunoSEQ multiplex PCR assay. In TCRdb, the immuneACCESS table is reduced to in-frame sequences with V and J assigned. These tables do not hold every clone; where another copy was compared, an unresolved V gene accounts for under half, and the others remain unexplained. In all, the sample holds about 150,000 clones, and about 85% of those were seen once. 6.5% to 7.5% of the sample lies in the top ten. The sequenced sample consisted of peripheral blood. These receptors all come from a man aged 80 or over with COVID-19, enrolled during active disease.

V gene TRBV6-5 combines with J gene TRBJ1-6; 7 positions match TRBD1. This CDR3 has 14 amino acids. Germline CDR1 is MNHEY and CDR2 is SVGAGI. The V gene end was trimmed by 6 bases and the J gene end by 6 bases; junction bases not matched to a gene: 5. The CDR3 nucleotides read TGTGCCAGCAGCACGGACAGGACTAATTCACCCCTCCACTTT. Translating gives CASSTDRTNSPLHF.

The genes are TRBV5-4 and TRBJ2-5; tentatively, D is TRBD1 (5 bases). This CDR3 has 15 residues. Trimming removed 0 bases from V and 5 bases from J, with 14 bases in between. From germline, CDR1 is SGHNT and CDR2 YYREEE (reference sequence). CDR3 bases: TGTGCCAGCAGCTTGGGGGGTGGGGCAGAGGAGACCCAGTACTTC. Protein sequence: CASSLGGGAEETQYF.

This chain links TRBV5-4 with TRBJ1-2, with D possibly TRBD1 on 5 matching bases. The germline gives CDR1 SGHNT, CDR2 YYREEE (reference sequence). The length of the CDR3 is 15 residues. The V and J ends lost 6 bases and 7 bases respectively, with 22 bases between them. CDR3: CASTPGGPSRGGYTF. The CDR3 DNA is TGTGCCAGCACCCCGGGGGGACCTTCGCGGGGTGGCTACACCTTC.

This clone appeared a single time. The genes are TRBV5-6 and TRBJ1-5; TRBD1 is a possible D gene (6 bases). The length of the CDR3 is 13 residues. V lost 2 bases to trimming and J lost 5 bases, with 8 bases between them. CDR1 is SGHDT, CDR2 YYEEEE, per germline. DNA for the CDR3: TGTGCCAGCAGCTTATACAGGGATCAGCCCCAGCATTTT. Translation: CASSLYRDQPQHF.

This chain uses TRBV10-3 with TRBJ1-1; D perhaps matches TRBD1 (6 bases). V lost 6 bases and J 0 bases, leaving 11 bases between the germline ends. CDR3 length equals 14 residues. The germline CDR1 and CDR2 sequences are ENHRY and SYGVKD. Here the CDR3 reads CAISRDILNTEAFF. DNA of the CDR3: TGTGCCATCAGCCGGGACATTTTGAACACTGAAGCTTTCTTT.

This chain uses TRBV7-2 with TRBJ1-5, with D unclear. The CDR3 extends over 13 amino acids. V was cut by 1 base and J by 7 bases, with 8 bases left in between. The germline V gene encodes CDR1 SGHTA and CDR2 FQGNSA. CDR3: CASSLGRYQPQHF. The DNA of the CDR3 is TGTGCCAGCAGCTTAGGGAGGTACCAGCCCCAGCATTTT.

This chain connects TRBV14 to TRBJ1-6, with 12 bases fitting TRBD1. CDR3 length: 15 amino acids. Trimming cost V 3 bases and J 10 bases; bases outside gene matches: 4. Per germline, CDR1 SGHDN and CDR2 FVKESK. As DNA, the CDR3 is TGTGCCAGCAGCCAGGGACAGGGGGCTTTGTCACCCCTCCACTTT. Translating it yields CASSQGQGALSPLHF.

This clone was seen a handful of times. This sequence joins TRBV16 and TRBJ1-1, with 8 positions matching TRBD1. V dropped 2 bases and J dropped 6; count of bases not matched to a gene: 11. The CDR3 is 16 residues long. The V gene's germline CDR1 is KGHSY and CDR2 FQNENV. CDR3 sequence reads: CASSQAGGQGAPEAFF. The CDR3 DNA is TGTGCCAGCAGCCAAGCCGGGGGGCAGGGGGCCCCTGAAGCTTTCTTT. Combining the CDR3 with reference TRBV16 and TRBJ1-1 gives the whole variable domain GEEVAQTPKHLVRGEGQKAKLYCAPIKGHSYVFWYQQVLKNEFKFLISFQNENVFDETGMPKERFSAKCLPNSPCSLEIQATKLEDSAVYFCASSQAGGQGAPEAFFGQGTRLTVV.

This chain joins TRBV6-5 and TRBJ1-2, with D possibly being TRBD1 (6 bases). V was clipped by 3 bases and J by 5 bases, with 16 bases between them. The CDR3 sequence is 15 residues long. CDR1 is MNHEY, CDR2 SVGAGI, per germline. CDR3 protein: CASSYGVQGSYGYTF. In DNA form, the CDR3 reads TGTGCCAGCAGTTATGGGGTACAGGGTTCATATGGCTACACCTTC.

This chain uses TRBV18 with TRBJ1-2; TRBD1 might be the D (6 bases). Germline V lookup: CDR1 KGHSH, CDR2 LQKENI. V lost 3 bases and J 7 bases, leaving 15 bases between the germline ends. The length of the CDR3 is 14 residues. The CDR3 DNA follows: TGTGCCAGCTCACCGGGCACAGGGATGAGTGGCTACACCTTC. It is translated as CASSPGTGMSGYTF.

The J gene is TRBJ1-2, the V gene TRBV28; 8 positions agree with TRBD1. The CDR3 loop spans 14 amino acids. Germline lookup yields CDR1 MDHEN and CDR2 SYDVKM. Germline trimming cut 7 bases from V and 6 bases from J; bases unmatched to any gene: 10. The CDR3 DNA follows: TGTGCCAGCATTCTTTCGACAGGGGAGAATGGCTACACCTTC. This translates into CASILSTGENGYTF.

The rearrangement links TRBV6-5 to TRBJ2-5, with 7 bases fitting TRBD2. CDR3 length equals 15 residues. Germline assignment: CDR1 MNHEY and CDR2 SVGAGI. Unmatched junction bases numbered 8, after V lost 7 bases and J lost 0 bases. This chain's CDR3 is CASTMKAGDQETQYF. In DNA form, the CDR3 reads TGTGCCAGCACTATGAAGGCGGGGGACCAAGAGACCCAGTACTTC.

V usage is TRBV18 and J usage is TRBJ2-7; TRBD1 aligns across 11 bases. CDR3 length: 15 residues. The junction had 7 bases not matched to a gene; V was cut back by 4 bases and J by 5 bases. Germline assignment: CDR1 KGHSH and CDR2 LQKENI. The chain's CDR3 is CASSLNRDRGDEQYF. The CDR3 DNA follows: TGTGCCAGCTCACTGAACCGGGACAGGGGGGACGAGCAGTACTTC.

The chain carries TRBV30 and TRBJ2-7, with 7 positions matching TRBD1. The germline gives CDR1 GTSNPN, CDR2 SVGIG (reference sequence). J lost 3 bases, V lost 2 bases, and 10 bases had no gene match. This CDR3 has 15 amino acids. In DNA form, the CDR3 reads TGTGCCTGGAGTTCGACCGGGACAGTATTCTACGAGCAGTACTTC. Translating it yields CAWSSTGTVFYEQYF. Filled out from reference TRBV30 and TRBJ2-7, the complete variable domain reads SQTIHQWPATLVQPVGSPLSLECTVEGTSNPNLYWYRQAAGRGLQLLFYSVGIGQISSEVPQNLSASRPQDRQFILSSKKLLLSDSGFYLCAWSSTGTVFYEQYFGPGTRLTVT.

V is TRBV24-1 and J is TRBJ1-2, with 9 bases matching TRBD1. V was pared by 2 bases and J by 6 bases, with 6 bases of the junction left unmatched. Germline V lookup: CDR1 KGHDR, CDR2 SFDVKD. This CDR3 is 15 amino acids long. CDR3 loop: CATSDSGTGRDGYTF. The CDR3, as DNA: TGTGCCACCAGTGATTCCGGGACAGGGAGAGATGGCTACACCTTC.

This rearrangement joins TRBV5-1 to TRBJ2-7; 7 bases align to TRBD1. The junction had 4 bases not matched to a gene; V was cut back by 4 bases and J by 3 bases. The CDR3 contains 13 residues. CDR1 is SGHRS, CDR2 YFSETQ, per germline. The CDR3 DNA reads as TGCGCCAGCAGCCGGACAGGACACTACGAGCAGTACTTC. Residues: CASSRTGHYEQYF.

The chain employs TRBV7-9 and TRBJ2-1; the match to TRBD2 covers 9 bases. This CDR3 is 15 amino acids long. Losses at the gene ends were 5 bases for V and 2 bases for J; bases not matched to a gene: 4. The germline CDR1 and CDR2 sequences are SEHNR and FQNEAQ (reference sequence). DNA for the CDR3: TGTGCCAGCAGCGCGCGGGGGGGTCCCTACAATGAGCAGTTCTTC. This sequence encodes CASSARGGPYNEQFF. The full variable domain, its missing parts supplied by reference TRBV7-9 and TRBJ2-1, is DTGVSQNPRHKITKRGQNVTFRCDPISEHNRLYWYRQTLGQGPEFLTYFQNEAQLEKSRLLSDRFSAERPKGSFSTLEIQRTEQGDSAMYLCASSARGGPYNEQFFGPGTRLTVL.

This sequence joins TRBV6-2 or TRBV6-3 and TRBJ2-3, with D perhaps given as TRBD1 or TRBD2 (5 bases each). V dropped 6 bases and J dropped 0 bases, with 13 bases sitting between them. The germline V gene encodes CDR1 MNHEY and CDR2 SVGEGT. This CDR3 region has 15 residues. CDR3 protein: CASSRGLSSTDTQYF. CDR3 in DNA: TGTGCCAGCAGCCGGGGCCTATCTAGCACAGATACGCAGTATTTT.

This clone appeared a single time. The chain is built from TRBV18 and TRBJ1-5, with D uncertain. The germline V and J ends were trimmed by 5 bases and 5 bases, with 7 bases remaining between them. This CDR3 is built from 12 residues. The germline gives CDR1 KGHSH, CDR2 LQKENI. CDR3 amino acids: CASSAPYQPQHF. The CDR3 DNA sequence: TGTGCCAGCTCAGCGCCCTATCAGCCCCAGCATTTT. The whole variable domain, remainder taken from reference TRBV18 and TRBJ1-5, is NAGVMQNPRHLVRRRGQEARLRCSPMKGHSHVYWYRQLPEEGLKFMVYLQKENIIDESGMPKERFSAEFPKEGPSILRIQQVVRGDSAAYFCASSAPYQPQHFGDGTRLSIL.

The chain links TRBV4-3 to TRBJ1-2, with 12 bases lining up with TRBD1. The CDR3 sequence is 15 residues long. Trimming cost V 4 bases and J 3 bases; bases outside gene matches: 3. Germline V lookup: CDR1 LGHNA, CDR2 YSLEER. CDR3 sequence (DNA): TGCGCCAGCAGCCGTGGGACAGGGGGCGACTATGGCTACACCTTC. Its protein is CASSRGTGGDYGYTF.